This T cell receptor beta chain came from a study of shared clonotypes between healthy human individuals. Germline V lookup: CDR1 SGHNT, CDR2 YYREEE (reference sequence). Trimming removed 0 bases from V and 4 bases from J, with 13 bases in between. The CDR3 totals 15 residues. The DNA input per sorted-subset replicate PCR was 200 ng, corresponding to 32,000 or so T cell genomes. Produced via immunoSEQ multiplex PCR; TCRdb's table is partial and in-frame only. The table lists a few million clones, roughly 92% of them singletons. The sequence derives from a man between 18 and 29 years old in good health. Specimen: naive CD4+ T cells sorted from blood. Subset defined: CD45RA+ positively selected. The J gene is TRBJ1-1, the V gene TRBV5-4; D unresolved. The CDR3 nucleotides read TGTGCCAGCAGCTTGGGGCCCCCTGAGGGCACTGAAGCTTTCTTT. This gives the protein CASSLGPPEGTEAFF.